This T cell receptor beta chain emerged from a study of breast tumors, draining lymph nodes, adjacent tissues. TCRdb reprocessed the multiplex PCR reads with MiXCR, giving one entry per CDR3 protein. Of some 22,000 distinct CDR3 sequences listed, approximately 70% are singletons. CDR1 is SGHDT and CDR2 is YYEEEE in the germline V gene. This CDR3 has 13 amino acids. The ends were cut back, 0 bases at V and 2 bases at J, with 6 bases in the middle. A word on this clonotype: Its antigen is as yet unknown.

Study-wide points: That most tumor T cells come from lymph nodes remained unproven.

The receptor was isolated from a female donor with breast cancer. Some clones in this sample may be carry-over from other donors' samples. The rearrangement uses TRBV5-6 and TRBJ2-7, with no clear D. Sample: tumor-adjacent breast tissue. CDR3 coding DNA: TGTGCCAGCAGCTTGGAACAGACCTACGAGCAGTACTTC. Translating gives CASSLEQTYEQYF.